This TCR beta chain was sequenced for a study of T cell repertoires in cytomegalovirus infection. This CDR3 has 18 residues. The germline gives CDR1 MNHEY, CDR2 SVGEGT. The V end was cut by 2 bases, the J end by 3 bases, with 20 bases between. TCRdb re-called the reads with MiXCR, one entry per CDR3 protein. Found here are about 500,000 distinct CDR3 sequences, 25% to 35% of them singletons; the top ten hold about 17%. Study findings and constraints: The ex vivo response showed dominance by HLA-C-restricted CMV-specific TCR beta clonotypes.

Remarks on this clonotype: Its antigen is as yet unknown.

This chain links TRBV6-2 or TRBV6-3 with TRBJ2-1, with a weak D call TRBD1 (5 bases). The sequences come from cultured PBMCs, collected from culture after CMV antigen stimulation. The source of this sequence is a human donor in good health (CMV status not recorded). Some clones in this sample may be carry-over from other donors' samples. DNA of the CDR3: TGTGCCAGCAGTTACAATCCCTCCTTTGAAGGGGACTACAATGAGCAGTTCTTC. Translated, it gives CASSYNPSFEGDYNEQFF.